The 8 T cell receptor beta chains given below trace back to one sample, sequenced in a study of T cell responses to AZD1222 COVID-19 vaccine. Using immunoSEQ multiplex PCR, the repertoire was profiled, and TCRdb retains in-frame clones only, with some absent. The top ten hold 1.5% to 2% of the sample, which has 150,000 to 200,000 clones, roughly nine tenths seen once. The sample was peripheral blood, taken 28 days after the second AZD1222 dose. The receptor source for this set is an adult who received the AZD1222 COVID-19 vaccine.

About this clone itself: The junction does not match germline at one end; this may be a read error. The rearrangement links TRBV7-7 to TRBJ2-1; weak D call: TRBD1 (5 bases). CDR3 length: 15 residues. CDR1 is SSHAT, CDR2 FNYEAQ, per germline (reference sequence). CDR3 DNA: TGTGCTAGCAGCTTAGCAGGGTCGCCTTACAATGAGCAGTTCTTC. This encodes CASSLAGSPYNEQFF. The whole variable domain, remainder taken from reference TRBV7-7 and TRBJ2-1, is GAGVSQSPRYKVTKRGQDVTLRCDPISSHATLYWYQQALGQGPEFLTYFNYEAQPDKSGLPSDRFSAERPEGSISTLTIQRTEQRDSAMYRCASSLAGSPYNEQFFGPGTRLTVL.

V is TRBV6-1 and J is TRBJ1-1; unclear D gene. In germline, CDR1 is MNHNS, CDR2 SASEGT. Trimming stripped 2 bases from V and 2 bases from J, with 6 bases between. This CDR3 comprises 13 residues. Here the CDR3 DNA reads TGTGCCAGCAGTGAAAATCTCAACACTGAAGCTTTCTTT. It encodes CASSENLNTEAFF.

V and J are TRBV6-5 and TRBJ2-5; 8 bases match TRBD1. CDR1 MNHEY and CDR2 SVGAGI come from the germline V gene. V dropped 8 bases and J dropped 5; count of bases not matched to a gene: 13. There are 15 residues in the CDR3. CDR3 nucleotide sequence: TGTGCCAGCGGTAATAGACAGGGGTTTGCGGAGACCCAGTACTTC. It codes for CASGNRQGFAETQYF.

The V and J genes are TRBV4-2 and TRBJ1-2, with D tentatively TRBD1 (6 bases). The germline V gene encodes CDR1 LGHNA and CDR2 YNFKEQ. CDR3 length: 15 residues. The V and J ends lost 1 base and 7 bases respectively, with 16 bases between them. The CDR3 coding sequence is TGTGCCAGCAGCCAAGTTACACAGGGTAGAAGTGGCTACACCTTC. It codes for CASSQVTQGRSGYTF.

The gene calls are TRBV27 and TRBJ1-1; 7 bases are a match to TRBD1. The CDR3 loop spans 14 amino acids. J was trimmed by 5 bases and V by 7 bases; bases with no gene match: 10. Germline lookup yields CDR1 MNHEY and CDR2 SMNVEV (reference sequence). The CDR3 DNA reads TGTGCCAGCACCCTAGGGGGCGCGGGGACTGAAGCTTTCTTT. Translated: CASTLGGAGTEAFF.

The DNA for the CDR3 is TGTGCCAGCAGCCCCGAAGGGACCAGTCTTAATTCACCCCTCCACTTT. It encodes CASSPEGTSLNSPLHF. The V and J genes are TRBV4-2 and TRBJ1-6; D is possibly TRBD1 (5 bases). This CDR3 has 16 residues. V was clipped by 4 bases and J by 6 bases, with 16 bases between them. Germline CDR1 is LGHNA and CDR2 is YNFKEQ.

The genes are TRBV27 and TRBJ1-6; D might be TRBD1 (5 bases). The germline V gene has CDR1 MNHEY and CDR2 SMNVEV (reference sequence). The V end lost 5 bases, the J end lost 9 bases, and 14 bases lay between the germline ends. The CDR3 is 14 amino acids. The CDR3 DNA follows: TGTGCCAGCAGTCTTCAATTGGGGGGTTCACCCCTCCACTTT. This sequence encodes CASSLQLGGSPLHF.

The J gene is TRBJ2-5, the V gene TRBV11-2; 10 bases are a match to TRBD2. J was trimmed by 1 base and V by 5 bases; bases with no gene match: 4. The CDR3 sequence is 15 residues long. CDR1 is SGHAT, CDR2 FQNNGV, per germline. The chain's CDR3 is CASSLSGGFQETQYF. The CDR3 DNA follows: TGTGCCAGCAGCCTTAGCGGGGGGTTCCAAGAGACCCAGTACTTC. Complete variable domain (other parts from reference TRBV11-2 and TRBJ2-5): EAGVAQSPRYKIIEKRQSVAFWCNPISGHATLYWYQQILGQGPKLLIQFQNNGVVDDSQLPKDRFSAERLKGVDSTLKIQPAKLEDSAVYLCASSLSGGFQETQYFGPGTRLLVL.